The rows below give T cell receptor beta chains drawn from one sample of a study of blood T cells in healthy people across ages. TCRdb independently ran MiXCR on the 5' RACE reads; one entry per CDR3 protein. The table shows some 890,000 distinct CDR3 sequences, with about 28% occurring only once. This same sample was also part of a study on T cells of mothers and their children.

The sequenced sample was blood. These receptors were collected from a woman aged 40-49 years in good health. Both conserved end residues are part of each CDR3. Fields, in order: clone size, J gene, CDR3 length, D gene, V gene, CDR3 protein, CDR3 DNA. The D gene is left open where the match is weak. Clone sizes are given selectively: once, few, many, or a class where the clone is expanded.

>few|TRBJ1-2|11|.|TRBV20-1
CRAKRDYGYTF
TGCAGGGCTAAGCGGGACTATGGCTACACCTTC
>many|TRBJ2-7|15|.|TRBV5-6
CASSLMAVRVNEQYF
TGTGCCAGCAGCTTGATGGCAGTCCGGGTAAACGAGCAGTACTTC
>many|TRBJ2-4|11|.|TRBV5-1
CASSLEGPRYF
TGCGCCAGCAGCTTGGAAGGACCGAGGTACTTC
>.|TRBJ1-2|16|.|TRBV12-3/TRBV12-4
CASTPGPTRPDYGYTF
TGTGCCAGCACCCCGGGACCAACCCGACCCGACTATGGCTACACCTTC
>few|TRBJ1-1|14|.|TRBV7-9
CASSLEAGFTEAFF
TGTGCCAGCAGCTTAGAGGCAGGGTTCACTGAAGCTTTCTTT
>many|TRBJ2-1|14|TRBD2|TRBV2
CATSRGARYNEQFF
TGTGCCACCTCGCGGGGGGCGCGGTACAATGAGCAGTTCTTC
>many|TRBJ2-2|13|.|TRBV5-1
CASSDTRTGELFF
TGCGCCAGCAGCGATACGAGGACCGGGGAGCTGTTTTTT
>.|TRBJ1-1|15|.|TRBV6-5
CASRHGAGENTEAFF
TGTGCCAGCAGACACGGGGCAGGGGAAAACACTGAAGCTTTCTTT
>.|TRBJ1-1|16|TRBD1|TRBV6-2/TRBV6-3
CASSYKGGQLNTEAFF
TGTGCCAGCAGTTATAAGGGGGGACAGTTGAACACTGAAGCTTTCTTT
>.|TRBJ1-1|14|.|TRBV28
CASGLRQGSLSAFF
TGTGCCAGCGGTTTACGGCAGGGGTCTCTCTCAGCTTTCTTT
>few|TRBJ2-7|15|.|TRBV2
CAGSARRTATYEQYF
TGTGCCGGCAGTGCCCGACGTACTGCAACCTACGAGCAGTACTTC
>few|TRBJ2-7|17|TRBD2|TRBV7-9
CASSNPEGGGMRDEQYF
TGTGCCAGCAGCAATCCCGAGGGCGGGGGGATGCGAGACGAGCAGTACTTC
>.|TRBJ2-1|16|.|TRBV5-1
CASSLGLARGLNEQFF
TGCGCCAGCAGCTTGGGACTAGCGAGGGGGCTGAATGAGCAGTTCTTC
>.|TRBJ2-7|15|TRBD2|TRBV13
CASSLEGGGDNEQYF
TGTGCCAGCAGCTTAGAAGGCGGGGGTGACAATGAGCAGTACTTC
>.|TRBJ1-4|17|TRBD1|TRBV9
CASSPDPGTVTNEKLFF
TGTGCCAGCAGCCCAGACCCCGGGACAGTGACTAATGAAAAACTGTTTTTT
>many|TRBJ2-7|13|.|TRBV5-1
CASSPRTSYEQYF
TGTGCCAGCAGCCCTCGAACCTCCTACGAGCAGTACTTC
>few|TRBJ1-2|19|.|TRBV9
CASSVATAAKVGSNYGYTF
TGTGCCAGCAGCGTAGCTACGGCTGCTAAGGTGGGCTCTAACTATGGCTACACCTTC
>.|TRBJ2-1|12|TRBD2|TRBV12-3/TRBV12-4
CASRGTSGVTFF
TGTGCCAGCAGAGGGACTAGCGGGGTCACGTTCTTC
>.|TRBJ1-2|16|TRBD1|TRBV12-3/TRBV12-4
CASSFGDSRAVYGHTF
TGTGCCAGCAGTTTCGGGGACAGCCGCGCCGTCTATGGCCACACCTTC
>few|TRBJ1-2|15|.|TRBV4-3
CASSQDRAEKYGYTF
TGCGCCAGCAGCCAAGATAGGGCAGAAAAGTATGGCTACACCTTC
>.|TRBJ1-1|15|.|TRBV6-5
CASSYRPRRNTEALF
TGTGCCAGCAGTTACCGGCCCCGCAGGAACACTGAAGCTTTGTTT
>.|TRBJ1-6|13|.|TRBV5-1
CASSLDGASPLHF
TGCGCCAGCAGCTTGGATGGCGCTTCACCCCTCCACTTT
>.|TRBJ2-3|15|.|TRBV15
CATSSRDGEEDTQYF
TGTGCCACCAGCTCCCGGGACGGAGAAGAGGATACGCAGTATTTT
>few|TRBJ1-2|16|.|TRBV7-2
CASSSGGGLRNYGYTF
TGTGCCAGCAGCTCTGGGGGGGGACTACGAAACTATGGCTACACCTTC
>many|TRBJ2-7|14|TRBD1|TRBV5-1
CASSWRQGSYEQYF
TGTGCCAGCAGCTGGAGACAGGGGAGTTACGAGCAGTACTTC
>.|TRBJ2-5|16|.|TRBV7-3
CASSLNGTGYQETQYF
TGTGCCAGCAGCTTAAACGGGACGGGGTACCAAGAGACCCAGTACTTC
>few|TRBJ1-5|14|.|TRBV12-3/TRBV12-4
CASRGDRSNQPQHF
TGTGCCAGCAGGGGCGACAGATCTAATCAGCCCCAGCATTTT
>.|TRBJ1-6|15|.|TRBV7-2
CASSMRQTLNSPLHF
TGTGCCAGCAGCATGAGACAGACCCTAAATTCACCCCTCCACTTT